A selection of T cell receptor beta chains follows, all from one sample in a study of blood T cell repertoires in COVID-19. Only in-frame clones appear in the TCRdb table, and some are missing; sequencing was by immunoSEQ multiplex PCR. Of 350,000 to 400,000 clones in the sample, 80% to 90% were seen once. The material sequenced was PBMCs or T cells enriched from blood (not recorded which). All receptors derive from a man aged 18 to 35 who had recovered from COVID-19. Each CDR3 is given with its conserved first and last residue. A D gene is named only where the DNA matches it firmly. Expanded clones are given a class, and other clones once, few, many or no size at all.

-	TRBD2	TRBV5-1	TRBJ2-3	CASTVGGGSTDTQYF	TGCGCCAGCACGGTCGGCGGGGGATCCACAGATACGCAGTATTTT
-	-	TRBV11-1	TRBJ1-4	CASTSLGGGGGKLFF	TGTGCCAGCACCTCGCTCGGTGGGGGCGGCGGAAAACTGTTTTTT
few	-	TRBV28	TRBJ1-1	CASSLWRGGGTEAFF	TGTGCCAGCAGTTTATGGCGGGGCGGGGGCACTGAAGCTTTCTTT
-	-	TRBV28	TRBJ1-1	CASSLGGGVTEAFF	TGTGCCAGCAGTCTAGGCGGGGGAGTCACTGAAGCTTTCTTT
-	-	TRBV13	TRBJ2-6	CASSLQQGLTGANVLTF	TGTGCCAGCAGCCTCCAACAGGGATTAACTGGGGCCAACGTCCTGACTTTC
-	-	TRBV18	TRBJ1-3	CASSDTGYSGNTIYF	TGTGCCAGCTCGGACACAGGATACTCTGGAAACACCATATATTTT
-	-	TRBV15	TRBJ1-5	CATSREAGSEQPQHF	TGTGCCACCAGCAGAGAGGCAGGGTCAGAGCAGCCCCAGCATTTT
-	TRBD1	TRBV9	TRBJ1-1	CASSGTGQGVSEAFF	TGTGCCAGCAGCGGAACGGGACAGGGAGTTAGTGAAGCTTTCTTT
-	TRBD1	TRBV7-9	TRBJ1-5	CASSETGVPVQHF	TGTGCCAGCAGCGAAACAGGGGTCCCCGTCCAGCATTTT
-	TRBD1	TRBV27	TRBJ2-7	CASSRVGGGSSYEQYF	TGTGCCAGCAGTCGGGTAGGGGGCGGTAGCTCCTACGAGCAGTACTTC
-	-	TRBV5-4	TRBJ1-1	CASSVQGRTEAFF	TGTGCCAGCAGCGTACAGGGTCGGACTGAAGCTTTCTTT
-	TRBD1	TRBV4-2	TRBJ2-4	CASSPNGQGGGKNIQYF	TGTGCCAGCAGCCCGAACGGACAGGGTGGGGGCAAAAACATTCAGTACTTC
-	TRBD1	TRBV11-2	TRBJ1-4	CASSTGGREKLFF	TGTGCCAGCAGCACAGGGGGCAGGGAAAAACTGTTTTTT
-	-	TRBV2	TRBJ1-4	CASSATGKEKLFF	TGTGCCAGCAGTGCTACAGGGAAGGAAAAACTGTTTTTT
once	TRBD2	TRBV27	TRBJ2-2	CASIRTGGTGELFF	TGTGCCAGCATCCGAACGGGGGGAACCGGGGAGCTGTTTTTT
-	-	TRBV28	TRBJ1-3	CASRGQPSSGNTIYF	TGTGCCAGCAGAGGACAGCCAAGCTCTGGAAACACCATATATTTT